This T cell receptor beta chain was recovered during a study of blood T cells in healthy people across ages. The use of a sample-barcoded 5' primer and a J-beta primer mix characterized a second PCR of 7 to 11 cycles. TCRdb reprocessed the 5' RACE reads with MiXCR, giving one entry per CDR3 protein. Of 1.8 million or so distinct CDR3 sequences listed, about two fifths are singletons. This CDR3 is built from 16 residues. The V end lost 2 bases, the J end lost 4 bases, and 16 bases lay between the germline ends. Germline assignment: CDR1 SGHTA and CDR2 FQGNSA. This TCR was sampled from a human donor in good health. The V gene is TRBV7-2, the J gene TRBJ2-3, with a tentative D call TRBD2 (6 bases). Sequenced input: blood. CDR3 bases: TGTGCCAGCAGCTTAAATATGGCGGGGAGTTCAGATACGCAGTATTTT. This codes for CASSLNMAGSSDTQYF.